The clone carrying this T cell receptor (beta chain) was counted at least ten times. What it recognizes is unknown. In TCRdb, the 5' RACE reads were re-called with MiXCR into one record per CDR3 protein. Here the sample spans fewer than 80,000 distinct CDR3 sequences, under 5.5% being singletons. This sample is part of a study of neurological immune-mediated disorders. General study findings and limits: Phylogenetically, 18 of 34 multiple sclerosis patients' repertoires fell into one related-CDR3 cluster, a possible signature.

This CDR3 is built from 11 residues. Germline CDR1 reads SGDLS; CDR2 reads YYNGEE. Trimming removed 0 bases from V and 5 bases from J, with 1 base in between. What was sequenced was PBMCs. The rearrangement joins TRBV9 to TRBJ2-3; D is ambiguous. The origin of this receptor is a woman aged 45-60 years with multiple sclerosis. The CDR3 DNA follows: TGTGCCAGCAGCGTAGAAGATACGCAGTATTTT. It encodes CASSVEDTQYF.